This T cell receptor beta chain was sequenced for a study of PD-1 and CTLA-4 blockade in melanoma. TCRdb's table, derived via immunoSEQ multiplex PCR, lists solely in-frame clones and lacks some. The profile shows 20,000 to 25,000 clones, 70% to 90% of them singletons. With 8 bases removed from V and 2 bases from J, the gap between germline ends came to 13 bases. The CDR3 has 13 amino acids. Germline values: CDR1 MNHEY, CDR2 SMNVEV (reference sequence). The material was CD8+ T cells from peripheral blood, obtained before anti-PD-1 treatment. This clonotype originated in a human donor with melanoma. This chain uses TRBV27 with TRBJ2-7, with D perhaps matching TRBD2 (5 bases). CDR3: CASGRGIPYEQYF. CDR3 DNA sequence: TGTGCCAGCGGTAGAGGGATCCCCTACGAGCAGTACTTC.